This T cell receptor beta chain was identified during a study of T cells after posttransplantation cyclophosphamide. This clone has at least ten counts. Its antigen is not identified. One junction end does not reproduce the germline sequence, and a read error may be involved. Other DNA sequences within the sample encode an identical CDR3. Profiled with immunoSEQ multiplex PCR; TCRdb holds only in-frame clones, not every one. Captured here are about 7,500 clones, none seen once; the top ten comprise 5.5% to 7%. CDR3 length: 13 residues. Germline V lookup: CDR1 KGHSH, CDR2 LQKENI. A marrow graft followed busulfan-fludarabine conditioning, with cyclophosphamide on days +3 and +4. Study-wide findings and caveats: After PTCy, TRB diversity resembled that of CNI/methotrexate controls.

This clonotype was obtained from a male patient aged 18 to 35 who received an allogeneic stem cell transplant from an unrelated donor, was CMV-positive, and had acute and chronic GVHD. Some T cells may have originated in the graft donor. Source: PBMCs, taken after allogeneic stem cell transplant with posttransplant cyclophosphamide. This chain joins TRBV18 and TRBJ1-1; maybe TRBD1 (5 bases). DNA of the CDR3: TGTGCCAGCTCACCAGCGACAGAAGCACAAGCTTTCTTC. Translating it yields CASSPATEAQAFF.